A selection of T cell receptor beta chains follows, all from one sample in a study of T-cell memory formation after mild COVID-19. One entry per CDR3 protein results from TCRdb running MiXCR on the 5' RACE reads. The sample lists roughly 89,000 distinct CDR3 sequences, less than 15% occurring once. Sequencing input: PBMCs or a T cell subset sorted from them (not recorded which). The receptors come from an adult woman who had mild COVID-19 (a few samples of this study predate the infection). Cell type and time point are not known. CDR3s include the opening cysteine and the closing phenylalanine or tryptophan. D genes are given only for firm matches. Clone size is not always given. Where it is, it says once, few, many or a class for expanded clones.

few TRBJ2-5 TRBV24-1 15 - CATSDLNELPGTQYF TGTGCCACCAGTGATTTAAACGAGCTCCCAGGGACCCAGTACTTC
few TRBJ1-1 TRBV7-3 13 - CASSLGLGTEAFF TGTGCCAGCAGCTTAGGACTAGGCACTGAAGCTTTCTTT
few TRBJ2-2 TRBV15 15 - CATSRSSEGTGELFF TGTGCCACCAGCAGATCTAGCGAAGGCACCGGGGAGCTGTTTTTT
few TRBJ2-7 TRBV4-2 18 TRBD2 CASSQEGTIAGGSYEQYF TGTGCCAGCAGCCAAGAGGGGACAATAGCGGGGGGTTCCTACGAGCAGTACTTC
few TRBJ1-1 TRBV5-1 12 - CASSLVGGEAFF TGCGCCAGCAGCTTGGTGGGGGGTGAAGCTTTCTTT
- TRBJ2-1 TRBV27 14 - CASSLSGSYNEQFF TGTGCCAGCAGTTTATCCGGGAGCTACAATGAGCAGTTCTTC
- TRBJ1-1 TRBV12-3/TRBV12-4 13 - CASSLGVVTEAFF TGTGCCAGCAGTCTAGGGGTCGTCACTGAAGCTTTCTTT
few TRBJ2-1 TRBV7-9 15 TRBD2 CASSLPLSGRSEQFF TGTGCCAGCAGCTTACCTCTAAGCGGGAGAAGTGAGCAGTTCTTC
many TRBJ2-7 TRBV4-2 17 TRBD2 CASSQEWGGGVSYEQYF TGTGCCAGCAGCCAAGAGTGGGGGGGAGGAGTGAGCTACGAGCAGTACTTC
- TRBJ2-1 TRBV5-4 15 TRBD1 CASSSSDRHYNEQFF TGTGCCAGCAGCTCCTCGGACAGGCACTACAATGAGCAGTTCTTC
few TRBJ2-7 TRBV7-9 16 - CASSLGLGSPSYEQYF TGTGCCAGCAGCTTAGGATTGGGGTCACCCTCCTACGAGCAGTACTTC
many TRBJ2-5 TRBV5-5 17 TRBD1 CASSLGPGTGFQETQYF TGTGCCAGCAGCTTGGGGCCCGGGACAGGGTTTCAAGAGACCCAGTACTTC
- TRBJ2-7 TRBV12-3/TRBV12-4 13 TRBD2 CASSLAGTYEQYF TGTGCCAGCAGCCTAGCGGGAACCTACGAGCAGTACTTC
few TRBJ2-7 TRBV20-1 13 - CSARGQLLYEQYF TGCAGTGCTAGGGGCCAGCTCCTATACGAGCAGTACTTC
- TRBJ2-5 TRBV11-2 16 - CASSPPRGQGRETQYF TGTGCCAGCAGCCCCCCTCGGGGCCAGGGGAGAGAGACCCAGTACTTC
- TRBJ2-5 TRBV24-1 13 - CATSDSLTGPRDF TGTGCCACCAGTGATAGTTTGACGGGACCGAGGGACTTC
- TRBJ2-1 TRBV24-1 17 TRBD2 CATSDPSSGSIAYEQFF TGTGCCACCAGTGATCCATCTAGCGGGAGTATTGCCTATGAGCAGTTCTTC
few TRBJ2-6 TRBV5-1 17 - CASSPQGVPSGANVLTF TGCGCCAGCAGCCCACAGGGCGTTCCCTCTGGGGCCAACGTCCTGACTTTC
few TRBJ2-1 TRBV7-2 16 - CASSFTGLTASNEQFF TGTGCCAGCAGCTTTACAGGGCTCACCGCGTCCAATGAGCAGTTCTTC
many TRBJ2-5 TRBV7-2 15 - CASSLDGSTGETQYF TGTGCCAGCAGCTTAGATGGGTCCACCGGGGAGACCCAGTACTTC
- TRBJ2-5 TRBV7-9 15 TRBD2 CASSSPTSGGEAQYF TGTGCCAGCAGCTCACCGACTAGCGGGGGGGAGGCCCAGTACTTC
many TRBJ2-1 TRBV6-5 16 - CASSPRTGLGYNEQFF TGTGCCAGCAGTCCACGGACTGGATTAGGCTACAATGAGCAGTTCTTC
- TRBJ1-2 TRBV6-6 15 - CASSYSEGTPYGYTF TGTGCCAGCAGTTACTCCGAGGGCACCCCCTATGGCTACACCTTC
few TRBJ2-3 TRBV7-6 15 TRBD1 CASRAGTGWTDTQYF TGTGCCAGCAGGGCCGGGACAGGGTGGACAGATACGCAGTATTTT
few TRBJ2-3 TRBV10-3 16 - CAISESHRDSGDTQYF TGTGCCATCAGTGAGTCGCACCGGGATTCAGGGGATACGCAGTATTTT
- TRBJ2-6 TRBV9 14 - CASSALAGANVLTF TGTGCCAGCAGCGCCCTAGCGGGGGCCAACGTCCTGACTTTC
few TRBJ1-1 TRBV20-1 15 - CSARASEGGDTEAFF TGCAGTGCTAGAGCCTCGGAGGGAGGGGACACTGAAGCTTTCTTT
- TRBJ2-7 TRBV6-5 15 TRBD2 CASSAGTSGYYEQYF TGTGCCAGCAGTGCCGGGACTAGCGGCTACTACGAGCAGTACTTC
- TRBJ2-3 TRBV29-1 11 - CSAVAGDTQYF TGCAGCGCTGTCGCCGGGGATACGCAGTATTTT
- TRBJ2-3 TRBV7-3 16 - CASSHNGGITPDTQYF TGTGCCAGCAGCCATAACGGGGGAATAACGCCAGATACGCAGTATTTT
- TRBJ2-2 TRBV29-1 14 - CSVTGEGYTGELFF TGCAGCGTGACAGGGGAGGGCTACACCGGGGAGCTGTTTTTT
- TRBJ1-5 TRBV29-1 13 - CSASPGGDQPQHF TGCAGCGCCTCCCCCGGGGGCGATCAGCCCCAGCATTTT
- TRBJ1-1 TRBV20-1 14 - CSAREVGRSTEAFF TGCAGTGCTAGAGAGGTAGGCAGGAGCACTGAAGCTTTCTTT
- TRBJ1-2 TRBV4-2 15 - CASNMPGQRLYGYTF TGTGCCAGCAACATGCCGGGGCAGAGACTCTATGGCTACACCTTC
many TRBJ2-1 TRBV7-3 15 TRBD2 CASSLSSVTSAEQFF TGTGCCAGCAGCTTAAGCTCGGTGACTAGCGCAGAGCAGTTCTTC
many TRBJ2-1 TRBV7-2 17 TRBD2 CASSFVLAGGPYNEQFF TGTGCCAGCAGCTTTGTACTAGCGGGAGGCCCTTACAATGAGCAGTTCTTC
few TRBJ2-1 TRBV13 13 - CASSPRPADEQFF TGTGCCAGCAGCCCCCGCCCCGCGGATGAGCAGTTCTTC
few TRBJ2-7 TRBV6-6 11 - CASSPAYEQYF TGTGCCAGCAGTCCGGCCTACGAGCAGTACTTC
few TRBJ1-1 TRBV20-1 11 TRBD1 CSALDRVSAFF TGCAGTGCCCTGGACAGGGTGTCAGCTTTCTTT
- TRBJ2-1 TRBV9 15 TRBD2 CASSTLSGGLNEQFF TGTGCCAGCAGCACCCTTAGCGGGGGGCTGAATGAGCAGTTCTTC
- TRBJ2-1 TRBV27 18 TRBD2 CASSLSRLAGGYGDEQFF TGTGCCAGCAGTTTATCGCGACTAGCGGGGGGGTACGGTGATGAGCAGTTCTTC
- TRBJ2-1 TRBV4-3 17 TRBD2 CASSRELAGGLPNEQFF TGCGCCAGCAGCCGGGAATTAGCGGGAGGGCTCCCCAATGAGCAGTTCTTC
few TRBJ2-5 TRBV7-9 14 - CASSKTPLKETQYF TGTGCCAGCAGCAAGACCCCTCTCAAGGAGACCCAGTACTTC
- TRBJ2-3 TRBV2 13 - CASSDRNTDTQYF TGTGCCAGCAGTGACAGGAACACAGATACGCAGTATTTT
many TRBJ2-5 TRBV7-9 14 TRBD2 CASSLAGGRETQYF TGTGCCAGCAGCTTGGCGGGAGGGCGAGAGACCCAGTACTTC
- TRBJ1-1 TRBV27 13 - CASRGGGDTEAFF TGTGCCAGCAGGGGAGGGGGGGACACTGAAGCTTTCTTT
few TRBJ2-7 TRBV27 14 TRBD1 CASNPTGGTYEQYF TGTGCCAGCAACCCGACAGGGGGGACCTACGAGCAGTACTTC
few TRBJ2-5 TRBV19 14 - CASSRAEPWETQYF TGTGCCAGTAGTCGGGCGGAACCCTGGGAGACCCAGTACTTC
many TRBJ2-1 TRBV7-8 14 TRBD2 CASSWILAVDEQFF TGTGCCAGCAGCTGGATACTAGCGGTCGATGAGCAGTTCTTC
- TRBJ1-4 TRBV19 15 TRBD1 CASSSPGGTNEKLFF TGTGCCAGTAGTAGCCCAGGGGGTACTAATGAAAAACTGTTTTTT
- TRBJ2-5 TRBV5-1 11 - CASSFEETQYF TGCGCCAGCAGCTTTGAAGAGACCCAGTACTTC
few TRBJ2-3 TRBV7-3 17 TRBD2 CASSLNPGSGATDTQYF TGTGCCAGCAGCTTAAACCCCGGGAGCGGGGCCACAGATACGCAGTATTTT
many TRBJ2-1 TRBV12-3/TRBV12-4 12 - CASSRGYNEQFF TGTGCCAGCAGTCGGGGCTACAATGAGCAGTTCTTC
few TRBJ2-7 TRBV7-6 15 - CASSLEPDRTYEQYF TGTGCCAGCAGCTTAGAGCCGGACCGAACCTACGAGCAGTACTTC
once TRBJ1-4 TRBV4-3 17 - CASSPDIRAEVTEKLFF TGCGCCAGCAGCCCCGACATCCGCGCCGAGGTGACCGAAAAACTGTTTTTT
- TRBJ2-5 TRBV6-5 15 TRBD2 CASSYSGLAPETQYF TGTGCCAGCAGTTACTCGGGACTAGCCCCGGAGACCCAGTACTTC
few TRBJ2-7 TRBV4-1 14 - CASSQERVSYEQYF TGCGCCAGCAGCCAAGAACGGGTCTCCTACGAGCAGTACTTC